The entry below describes one T cell receptor beta chain. Source study methods: Scientists estimated how many nucleated cells there were by amplifying reference gene primers. Sequencing was performed with immunoSEQ multiplex PCR; in TCRdb, only in-frame clones are kept and a portion is missing. V, J and clone size reflect that table, while D and trimming were determined from the DNA. The sample lists roughly 480,000 clones, roughly 89% occurring once. This sample was taken from a study of blood T cell repertoires in COVID-19. About the research overall: There were acute and convalescent COVID-19 samples, and they came from the United States, Italy and Spain. PBMCs, B-cell-depleted T cells, or T cells were the source of the cDNA or gDNA that made up the material.

Patients at the Seattle site were enrolled during active infection and followed longitudinally. V lost 2 bases and J lost 4, with 12 bases in between. Germline V gives CDR1 SGHTA, CDR2 FQGTGA. This CDR3 comprises 15 residues. The source of this sequence is a man aged 18 to 30 with COVID-19, enrolled during active disease. Input material: peripheral blood. The rearrangement uses TRBV7-3 and TRBJ2-1, with D maybe TRBD2 (5 bases). CDR3 sequence: CASSLESQRYNEQFF. The CDR3 DNA sequence: TGTGCCAGCAGCTTAGAGTCCCAGCGGTACAATGAGCAGTTCTTC.